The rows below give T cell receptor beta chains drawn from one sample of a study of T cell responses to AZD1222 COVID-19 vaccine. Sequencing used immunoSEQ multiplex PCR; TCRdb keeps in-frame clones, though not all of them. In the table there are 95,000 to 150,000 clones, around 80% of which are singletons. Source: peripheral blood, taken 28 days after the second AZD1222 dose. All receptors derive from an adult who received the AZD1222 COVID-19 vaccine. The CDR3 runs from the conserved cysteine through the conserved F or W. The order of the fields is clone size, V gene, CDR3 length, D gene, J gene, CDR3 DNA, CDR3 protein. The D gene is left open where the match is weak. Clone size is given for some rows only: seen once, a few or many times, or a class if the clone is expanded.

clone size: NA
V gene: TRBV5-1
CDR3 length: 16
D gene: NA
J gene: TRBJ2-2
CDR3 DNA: TGCGCCAGCAGCAAACTACAGGTGGCGGACACCGGGGAGCTGTTTTTT
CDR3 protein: CASSKLQVADTGELFF

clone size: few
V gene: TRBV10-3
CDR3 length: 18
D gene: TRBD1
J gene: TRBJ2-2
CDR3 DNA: TGTGCCATCAGTGCGATATTAGGGGACAGGGTCGAAACCGGGGAGCTGTTTTTT
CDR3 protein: CAISAILGDRVETGELFF

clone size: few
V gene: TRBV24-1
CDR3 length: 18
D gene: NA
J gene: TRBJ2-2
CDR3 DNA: TGTGCCACCAGTGATTTCGTGCCAAGGGCAGGGGGGACCGGGGAGCTGTTTTTT
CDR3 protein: CATSDFVPRAGGTGELFF

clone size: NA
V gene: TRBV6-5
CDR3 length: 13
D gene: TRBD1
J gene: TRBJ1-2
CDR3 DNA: TGTGCCAGCAGCTCAGACAGGGGATTCGGCTACACCTTC
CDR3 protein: CASSSDRGFGYTF

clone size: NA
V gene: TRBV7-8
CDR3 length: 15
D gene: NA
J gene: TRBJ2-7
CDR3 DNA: TGTGCCAGCAGCTTATGGGCTAGCAGCAGGAACGAGCAGTACTTC
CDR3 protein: CASSLWASSRNEQYF

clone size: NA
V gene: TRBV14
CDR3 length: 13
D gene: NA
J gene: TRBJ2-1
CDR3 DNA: TGTGCCAGCAGCCAAGGAACGCTCAATGAGCAGTTCTTC
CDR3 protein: CASSQGTLNEQFF

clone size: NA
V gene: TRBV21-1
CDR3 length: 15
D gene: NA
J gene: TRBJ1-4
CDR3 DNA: TGTGCCAGCAGCACCCAGTGTGCAACTAATGAAAAACTGTTTTTT
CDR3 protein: CASSTQCATNEKLFF

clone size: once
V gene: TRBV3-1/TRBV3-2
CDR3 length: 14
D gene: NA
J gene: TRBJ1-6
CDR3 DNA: TGTGCCAGCAGCCAAGCCGGGGAAAATTCACCCCTCCACTTT
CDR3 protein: CASSQAGENSPLHF

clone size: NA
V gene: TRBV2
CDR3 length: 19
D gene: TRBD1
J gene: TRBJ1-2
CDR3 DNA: TGTGCCAGCAGTGTCATCGGGACAGGGGGCGCTGGGCCCAACTATGGCTACACCTTC
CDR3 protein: CASSVIGTGGAGPNYGYTF

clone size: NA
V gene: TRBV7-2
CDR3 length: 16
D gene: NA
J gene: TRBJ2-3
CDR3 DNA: TGTGCCAGCAGCTCCACCCCCTGGACTATCACAGATACGCAGTATTTT
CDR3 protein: CASSSTPWTITDTQYF

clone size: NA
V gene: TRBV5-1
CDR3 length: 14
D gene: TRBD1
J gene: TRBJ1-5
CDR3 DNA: TGCGCCAGCGCGCCGGGACAGGGCGACCAGCCCCAGCATTTT
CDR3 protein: CASAPGQGDQPQHF

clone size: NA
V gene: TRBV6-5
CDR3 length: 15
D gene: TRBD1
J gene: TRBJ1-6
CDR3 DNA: TGTGCCAGCAGTACATCCGGGACAGGGGGTTCACCCCTCCACTTT
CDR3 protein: CASSTSGTGGSPLHF

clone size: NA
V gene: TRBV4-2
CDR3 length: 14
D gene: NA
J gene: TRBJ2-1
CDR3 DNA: TGTGCCAGCAGCCCACTAGAGGGACGCAATGAGCAGTTCTTC
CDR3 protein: CASSPLEGRNEQFF

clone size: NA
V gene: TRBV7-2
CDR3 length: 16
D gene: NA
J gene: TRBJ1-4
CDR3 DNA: TGTGCCAGCAGCCCATCCAAGAGGGGCCTTAATGAAAAACTGTTTTTT
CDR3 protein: CASSPSKRGLNEKLFF